This record looks at one TCR beta chain sequence and its context. The source of the sample is a study of blood T cell repertoires in COVID-19. At the level of the study: T cells, B-cell-depleted T cells, or PBMCs provided the cDNA or gDNA that served as material.

The CDR3 has 22 residues. Profiling relied on immunoSEQ multiplex PCR, and the TCRdb table lists in-frame clones only, not all of them. The sample lists 200,000 to 300,000 clones, over 80% occurring once. This sequence was found in a woman aged 55-70 years with active or convalescent COVID-19. The V call is TRBV21-1, the J call TRBJ2-1; TRBD2 reflects the table's D call only, with no check against the DNA. TRBV21-1 is reported as a pseudogene. Sequencing was performed on peripheral blood. This CDR3 is CASSKARRLAGPSTGSYNEQFF. In nucleotides, the CDR3 is TGTGCCAGCAGCAAAGCGCGACGACTAGCGGGCCCTAGTACTGGCTCCTACAATGAGCAGTTCTTC.